Listed below are T cell receptor beta chains from one sample, sequenced in a study of T cell clonotyping in hematopoietic cell transplantation. Clones were sequenced by immunoSEQ multiplex PCR, and TCRdb holds only the in-frame ones, with some missing. The sample consists of around 9,800 clones, about 89% of them appearing once. This specimen was PBMCs, taken 180 days after allogeneic stem cell transplant. These receptors came from a male patient over 55 who had an allogeneic stem cell transplant from an unrelated donor, so the T cells may come from the graft donor. Some clones in this sample may be carry-over from other donors' samples. The CDR3 runs from the conserved cysteine through the conserved F or W.

>TRBV5-1
CASSLGLDYEQYF
>TRBV9
CASSVVRGTEEAFF
>TRBV6-5
CASSQGDEAFF
>TRBV25-1
CASRTGDQGNTIYF
>TRBV29-1
CSVEGRTYEQYF
>TRBV19
CASSLRGGTGANVLTF
>TRBV7-9
CASSLVGGGQPQHF
>TRBV19
CASSIDLLGTSPGSQYF
>TRBV6-1
CASSLTGTGSGYTF
>TRBV7-2
CASSFRRGGGYTF
>TRBV29-1
CSVVPGQRTEVYEQYF
>TRBV6-5
CASSYYKTDTQYF
>TRBV19
CASSRQGTYGYTF
>TRBV6-1
CASRETGDNQPQHF
>TRBV7-2
CASSPDRLPNYGYTF
>TRBV6-1
CASSEQSSGANVLTF
>TRBV18
CASSPRNRDSYEKLFF
>TRBV19
CASTQVVNTEAFF
>TRBV5-1
CASSPGSSYGTGELFF
>TRBV19
CASRIDSSAETQYF
>TRBV29-1
CSGSGTNTEAFF
>TRBV7-3
CASSFAHGGTGELFF
>TRBV6-5
CASSNQGASAFF
>TRBV7-9
CASSSPRDSHSPLHF
>TRBV30
CAWSRVDYEQYF
>TRBV9
CASSVDASGNEQFF
>TRBV14
CASSQDSGSFANTGELFF
>TRBV12-2
CASRFNLVQGRAGTEAFF
>TRBV19
CASSPGLSTGTPIYEQYF
>TRBV6-5
CASSYSGSYEQYF
>TRBV5-8
CASSFTGNTIYF
>TRBV30
CAWSVQSAQPQHF
>TRBV28
CASRQGGTGELFF
>TRBV7-2
CASSSRDSGGIDTQYF
>TRBV11-2
CASGPMGLMRSGGYTF
>TRBV5-4
CASSLAGQGSYEQYF
>TRBV11-2
CASSFQGQGDTQYF
>TRBV5-1
CASSLAQGAADTQYF
>TRBV28
CASRLAGIFTGELFF
>TRBV19
CASSGQRDYTF
>TRBV10-3
CAITPTGSGNTIYF
>TRBV18
CASSPARGRRAFF
>TRBV4-1
CASSPLIGGFGYEQYF
>TRBV18
CASSTTGVVREQYF
>TRBV11-2
CASSERLKSEQYF
>TRBV5-6
CASSLGGTGGLYEQYF
>TRBV6-1
CASSEVIAGKQFF
>TRBV4-2
CASSLSSGGPTDTQYF
>TRBV9
CASSEGGFDTIYF
>TRBV7-6
CASSVTGGSGALQETQYF
>TRBV6-6
CASKRTDSGNTIYF
>TRBV7-2
CASSLGGIQPQHF
>TRBV29-1
CSGGTDGNGYTF
>TRBV29-1
CSVVQDPVSTEAFF
>TRBV9
CASSTGQGNTEAFF